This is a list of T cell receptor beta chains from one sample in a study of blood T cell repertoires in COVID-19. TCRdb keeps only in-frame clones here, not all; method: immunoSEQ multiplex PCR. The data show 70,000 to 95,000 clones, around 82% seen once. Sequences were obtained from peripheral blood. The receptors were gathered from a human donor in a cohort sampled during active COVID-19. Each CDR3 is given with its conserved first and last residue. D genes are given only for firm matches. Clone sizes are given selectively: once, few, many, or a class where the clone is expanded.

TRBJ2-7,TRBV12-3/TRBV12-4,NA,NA,CASSFALFYEQYF,TGTGCCAGCAGTTTCGCGCTCTTTTACGAGCAGTACTTC
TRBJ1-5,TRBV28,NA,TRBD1,CASSSFSDRGSFNQPQHF,TGTGCCAGCAGTTCCTTCTCGGACAGGGGATCCTTCAATCAGCCCCAGCATTTT
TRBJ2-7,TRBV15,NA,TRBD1,CATSRAGQRIYEQYF,TGTGCCACCAGCAGAGCGGGACAGCGGATCTACGAGCAGTACTTC
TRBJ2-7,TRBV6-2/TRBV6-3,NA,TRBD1,CASSSNPRGSSYEQYF,TGTGCCAGCAGTTCCAATCCCAGGGGGAGCTCCTACGAGCAGTACTTC
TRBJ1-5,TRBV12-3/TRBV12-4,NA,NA,CASSFAPGQPQHF,TGTGCCAGCAGTTTCGCTCCTGGCCAGCCCCAGCATTTT
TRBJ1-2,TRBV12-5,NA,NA,CASGVYGYTF,TGTGCTAGTGGCGTATATGGCTACACCTTC
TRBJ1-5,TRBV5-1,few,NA,CASSAGPTGQPQHF,TGCGCCAGCAGCGCGGGCCCCACGGGGCAGCCCCAGCATTTT
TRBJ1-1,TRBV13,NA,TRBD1,CASSATGVRAEAFF,TGTGCCAGCAGCGCTACAGGGGTAAGGGCTGAAGCTTTCTTT
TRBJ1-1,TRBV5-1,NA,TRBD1,CASSLTGARTEAFF,TGCGCCAGCAGCTTGACAGGGGCACGCACTGAAGCTTTCTTT
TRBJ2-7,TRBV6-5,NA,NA,CASSFRREKVQYF,TGTGCCAGCAGTTTTCGGAGGGAGAAGGTGCAGTACTTC
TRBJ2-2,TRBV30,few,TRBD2,CAWSVQRDGELFF,TGTGCCTGGAGTGTACAGCGGGACGGGGAGCTGTTTTTT
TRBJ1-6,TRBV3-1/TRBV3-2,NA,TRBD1,CASSQNRGRGNSPLHF,TGTGCCAGCAGCCAAAACAGGGGGCGCGGTAATTCACCCCTCCACTTT
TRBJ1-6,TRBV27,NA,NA,CASSFYSGNSPLHF,TGTGCCAGCAGTTTTTACTCCGGGAATTCACCCCTCCACTTT
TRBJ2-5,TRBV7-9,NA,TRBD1,CASSLGTGSDQETQYF,TGTGCCAGCAGCTTAGGGACAGGTTCTGACCAAGAGACCCAGTACTTC
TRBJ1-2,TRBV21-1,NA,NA,CASSMPGQGDPNYGYTF,TGTGCCAGCAGCATGCCGGGACAGGGGGACCCTAACTATGGCTACACCTTC
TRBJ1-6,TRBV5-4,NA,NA,CASSFYRDNSPLHF,TGTGCCAGCAGCTTTTACCGGGATAATTCACCCCTCCACTTT
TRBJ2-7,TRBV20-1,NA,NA,CSASPGHSYEQYF,TGCAGTGCTAGTCCCGGACACTCCTACGAGCAGTACTTC
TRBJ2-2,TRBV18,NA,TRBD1,CASSPPGTGGGRTGELFF,TGTGCCAGCTCACCTCCCGGGACAGGGGGCGGTCGTACCGGGGAGCTGTTTTTT
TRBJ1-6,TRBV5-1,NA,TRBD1,CASRRTGVSPLHF,TGCGCCAGCAGAAGGACAGGCGTGTCACCCCTCCACTTT
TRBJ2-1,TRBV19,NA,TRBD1,CASSPGQGAREQFF,TGTGCCAGTAGTCCTGGACAGGGGGCCAGGGAGCAGTTCTTC
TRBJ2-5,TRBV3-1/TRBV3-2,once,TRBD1,CASSRDRGTETQYF,TGTGCCAGCAGCCGGGACAGGGGTACGGAGACCCAGTACTTC
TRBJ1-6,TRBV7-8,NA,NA,CASSPGTYNSPLHF,TGTGCCAGCAGCCCCGGGACCTATAATTCACCCCTCCACTTT
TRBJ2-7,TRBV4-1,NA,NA,CASSRPGDASSYEQYF,TGCGCCAGCAGCCGCCCAGGGGACGCAAGCTCCTACGAGCAGTACTTC
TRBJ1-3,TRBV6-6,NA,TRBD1,CASSRQGSGNTIYF,TGTGCCAGCAGCAGACAGGGGTCAGGAAACACCATATATTTT
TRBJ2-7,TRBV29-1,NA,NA,CSTSRGPSYEQYF,TGCAGCACCTCCAGGGGTCCTAGCTACGAGCAGTACTTC
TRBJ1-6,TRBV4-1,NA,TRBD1,CASSHTTGTGLNSPLHF,TGCGCCAGCAGCCACACTACCGGGACAGGGCTTAATTCACCCCTCCACTTT
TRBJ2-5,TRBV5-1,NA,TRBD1,CASSPGTGGETQYF,TGCGCCAGCAGCCCCGGGACAGGGGGCGAGACCCAGTACTTC
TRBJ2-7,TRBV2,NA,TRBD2,CASSGGTTGGEQYF,TGTGCCAGCAGTGGAGGGACTACCGGCGGCGAGCAGTACTTC
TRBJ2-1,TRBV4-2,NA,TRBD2,CASTPWTSGGSSYNEQFF,TGTGCCAGCACCCCTTGGACTAGCGGGGGGAGCTCCTACAATGAGCAGTTCTTC
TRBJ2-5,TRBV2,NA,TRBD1,CASSKDRGWETQYF,TGTGCCAGCAGTAAGGACAGGGGGTGGGAGACCCAGTACTTC
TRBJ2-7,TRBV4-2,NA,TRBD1,CASSQEGQGFYEQYF,TGTGCCAGCAGCCAAGAAGGACAGGGGTTCTACGAGCAGTACTTC
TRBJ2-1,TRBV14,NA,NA,CASSPPGLLYNEQFF,TGTGCCAGCAGCCCTCCGGGACTCCTATACAATGAGCAGTTCTTC
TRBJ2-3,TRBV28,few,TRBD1,CASIQGYNTDTQYF,TGTGCCAGCATACAGGGGTACAACACAGATACGCAGTATTTT
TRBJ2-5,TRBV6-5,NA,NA,CASSSPLASRQETQYF,TGTGCCAGCAGTTCCCCTTTGGCTAGCCGCCAAGAGACCCAGTACTTC
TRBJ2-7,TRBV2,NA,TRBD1,CASSEPGQGYYEQYF,TGTGCCAGCAGTGAGCCGGGACAGGGGTACTACGAGCAGTACTTC
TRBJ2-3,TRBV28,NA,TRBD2,CASSLSGGATDTQYF,TGTGCCAGCAGTTTAAGCGGGGGGGCCACAGATACGCAGTATTTT
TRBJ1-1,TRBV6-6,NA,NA,CASSSTGQNTEAFF,TGTGCCAGCAGTTCTACGGGACAGAACACTGAAGCTTTCTTT
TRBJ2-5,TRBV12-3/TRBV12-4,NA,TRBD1,CASRQGARETQYF,TGTGCCAGCAGGCAGGGGGCAAGGGAGACCCAGTACTTC
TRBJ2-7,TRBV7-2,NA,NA,CASSEAVAGSYEQYF,TGTGCCAGCAGCGAAGCGGTTGCCGGTTCCTACGAGCAGTACTTC
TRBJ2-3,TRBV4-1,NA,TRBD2,CASSQKGLAASTDTQYF,TGCGCCAGCAGCCAAAAAGGGCTAGCGGCTAGCACAGATACGCAGTATTTT